This is a list of T cell receptor beta chains from one sample in a study of CD8+CD57+ T cells in acquired aplastic anemia. TCRdb re-called the reads through MiXCR, storing one row per CDR3 protein. This table holds 260,000 or so distinct CDR3 sequences, roughly 82% found once. Sequences were obtained from sorted CD4+, CD8+, or CD8+CD57+ T cells (not recorded which) from PBMCs. These receptor sequences come from a human donor with aplastic anemia. Both conserved end residues are trimmed from each CDR3.

j_call: TRBJ1-1; v_call: TRBV10-3; cdr3_aa: AISAQGYEAF
j_call: TRBJ2-1; v_call: TRBV10-3; cdr3_aa: AISERDNEQF
j_call: TRBJ2-3; v_call: TRBV15; cdr3_aa: ATSRARHQETQY
j_call: TRBJ2-3; v_call: TRBV20-1; cdr3_aa: GARDWQKRGGLDTQY
j_call: TRBJ2-3; v_call: TRBV5-6; cdr3_aa: ASNTVDRWGTDTQY
j_call: TRBJ2-7; v_call: TRBV7-3; cdr3_aa: ASSPRTSVHEQY
j_call: TRBJ1-2; v_call: TRBV7-9; cdr3_aa: ASSFHRSGGGDEGYT
j_call: TRBJ2-7; v_call: TRBV7-6; cdr3_aa: ASSLAGYYEQY
j_call: TRBJ2-3; v_call: TRBV7-3; cdr3_aa: ASGVGGTGTSH
j_call: TRBJ2-7; v_call: TRBV7-2; cdr3_aa: ATSLRGVPDTQY
j_call: TRBJ2-5; v_call: TRBV7-6; cdr3_aa: ASSLNHQETQY
j_call: TRBJ2-1; v_call: TRBV2; cdr3_aa: ASGEEAERTEEF
j_call: TRBJ1-1; v_call: TRBV2; cdr3_aa: ASSLRSGGTEAF
j_call: TRBJ2-1; v_call: TRBV20-1; cdr3_aa: SASSTSGAYNEQF
j_call: TRBJ2-1; v_call: TRBV15; cdr3_aa: ATSTGGSRDAQF
j_call: TRBJ2-7; v_call: TRBV7-2; cdr3_aa: ASSRGFYEQY
j_call: TRBJ1-2; v_call: TRBV2; cdr3_aa: ASSLGSTGTLYGYT
j_call: TRBJ1-1; v_call: TRBV7-6; cdr3_aa: ASSLGGGFSYEQF
j_call: TRBJ2-7; v_call: TRBV7-9; cdr3_aa: AGQWTRGPQYVEY
j_call: TRBJ2-5; v_call: TRBV7-9; cdr3_aa: ASSSNGTGGETQY
j_call: TRBJ2-1; v_call: TRBV12-3/TRBV12-4; cdr3_aa: ASSATGAPLRQF
j_call: TRBJ2-5; v_call: TRBV15; cdr3_aa: SQRRGNEQDTQY
j_call: TRBJ1-1; v_call: TRBV7-6; cdr3_aa: ASSSDRGLTPHHF
j_call: TRBJ2-3; v_call: TRBV5-1; cdr3_aa: ASKAGGDVHTQY
j_call: TRBJ2-2; v_call: TRBV9; cdr3_aa: ASSLVSGALF
j_call: TRBJ2-7; v_call: TRBV7-3; cdr3_aa: ASSLFGSPGEQY
j_call: TRBJ2-7; v_call: TRBV9; cdr3_aa: ASSRRGSAAKDY
j_call: TRBJ2-5; v_call: TRBV11-1; cdr3_aa: ASSANESGLLSETQY
j_call: TRBJ2-5; v_call: TRBV12-5; cdr3_aa: ASGFRGQETQY
j_call: TRBJ2-5; v_call: TRBV12-3/TRBV12-4; cdr3_aa: APKEARETQY
j_call: TRBJ2-7; v_call: TRBV2; cdr3_aa: ASSRRQGGVEQY
j_call: TRBJ1-6; v_call: TRBV7-2; cdr3_aa: ASSYPNGSPLH
j_call: TRBJ2-3; v_call: TRBV7-9; cdr3_aa: ASSSGGGSDTQY
j_call: TRBJ2-1; v_call: TRBV15; cdr3_aa: ATSRDRGDEQF
j_call: TRBJ2-3; v_call: TRBV5-1; cdr3_aa: ASSLGTGGTADTQY
j_call: TRBJ2-1; v_call: TRBV7-3; cdr3_aa: ASSIQANAVEHEQF